This T cell receptor (beta chain) was documented in a study of blood T cell repertoires in COVID-19. As for the study in general: The United States, Italy and Spain were the sources of the acute and convalescent COVID-19 samples. Sample material is recorded as cDNA or gDNA derived from T cells, B-cell-depleted T cells, or PBMCs.

Per the original methods: Nucleated cell counts were estimated from reference gene primer amplification. Clones were sequenced by immunoSEQ multiplex PCR, and TCRdb holds only the in-frame ones, with some missing. V, J and clone size are those of that table, while D and trimming were read from the DNA. The sample consists of 100,000 to 110,000 clones, roughly 79% of them appearing once. The CDR3 runs 18 residues. The V gene end was trimmed by 1 base and the J gene end by 4 bases; junction bases not matched to a gene: 12. Germline values: CDR1 SEHNR, CDR2 FQNEAQ (reference sequence). The chain carries TRBV7-9 and TRBJ2-5, with 10 bases matching TRBD2. The origin of this receptor is a man in his 70s with active or convalescent COVID-19. Sequencing was performed on peripheral blood. The CDR3 loop is CASSLEGPSGRGGETQYF. CDR3 DNA: TGTGCCAGCAGCTTAGAGGGTCCTAGCGGGAGAGGGGGAGAGACCCAGTACTTC.